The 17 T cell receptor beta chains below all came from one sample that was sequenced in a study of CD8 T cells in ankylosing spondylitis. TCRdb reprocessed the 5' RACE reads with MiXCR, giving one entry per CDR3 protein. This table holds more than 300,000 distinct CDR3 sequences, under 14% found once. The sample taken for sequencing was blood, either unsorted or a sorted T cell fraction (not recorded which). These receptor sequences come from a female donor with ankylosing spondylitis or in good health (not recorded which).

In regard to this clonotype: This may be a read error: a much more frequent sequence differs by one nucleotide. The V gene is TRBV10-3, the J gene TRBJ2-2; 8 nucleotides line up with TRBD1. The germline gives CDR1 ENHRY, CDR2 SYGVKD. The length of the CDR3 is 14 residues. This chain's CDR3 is CATKQTGDTRELFF. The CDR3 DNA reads TGTGCCACGAAGCAGACAGGGGACACCAGGGAGCTGTTTTTT.

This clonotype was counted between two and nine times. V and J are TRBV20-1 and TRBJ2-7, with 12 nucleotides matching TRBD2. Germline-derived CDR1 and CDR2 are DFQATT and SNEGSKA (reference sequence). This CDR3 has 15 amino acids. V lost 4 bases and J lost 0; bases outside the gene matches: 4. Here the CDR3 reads CSAIGLAGHSYEQYF. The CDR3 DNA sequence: TGCAGTGCTATAGGACTAGCGGGGCACTCCTACGAGCAGTACTTC.

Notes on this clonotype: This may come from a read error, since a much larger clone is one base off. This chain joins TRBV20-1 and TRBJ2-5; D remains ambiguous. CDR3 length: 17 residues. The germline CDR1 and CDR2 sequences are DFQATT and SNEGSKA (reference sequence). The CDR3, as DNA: TGCAGTGCTACAACATATACCGGAGAGGTAGCACGAGAGACCCAGTGCTTC. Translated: CSATTYTGEVARETQCF.

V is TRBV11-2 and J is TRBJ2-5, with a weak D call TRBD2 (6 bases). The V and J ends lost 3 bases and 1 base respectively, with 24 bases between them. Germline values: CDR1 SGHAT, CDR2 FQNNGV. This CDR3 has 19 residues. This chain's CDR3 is CASSFTGTARLKIQETQYF. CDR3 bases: TGTGCCAGCAGCTTCACCGGGACTGCCAGATTAAAAATCCAAGAGACCCAGTACTTC.

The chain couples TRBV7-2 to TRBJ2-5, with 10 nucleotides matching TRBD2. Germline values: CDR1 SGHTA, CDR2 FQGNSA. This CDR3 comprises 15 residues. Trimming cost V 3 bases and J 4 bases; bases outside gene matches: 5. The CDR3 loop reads CASSFDSGRPETQYF. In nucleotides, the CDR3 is TGTGCCAGCAGCTTTGATAGCGGGAGGCCAGAGACCCAGTACTTC.

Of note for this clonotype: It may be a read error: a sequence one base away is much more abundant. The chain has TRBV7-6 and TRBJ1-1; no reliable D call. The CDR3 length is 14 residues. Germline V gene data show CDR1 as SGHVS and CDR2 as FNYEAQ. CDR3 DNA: TGTGCCAGCAGCTCGAGGGTCTCGAACACTGGAGCTTTCTTT. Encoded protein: CASSSRVSNTGAFF.

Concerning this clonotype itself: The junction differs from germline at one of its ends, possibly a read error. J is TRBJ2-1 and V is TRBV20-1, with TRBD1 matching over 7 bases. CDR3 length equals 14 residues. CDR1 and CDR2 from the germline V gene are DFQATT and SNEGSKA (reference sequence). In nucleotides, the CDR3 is TGCAGTGCTACACCCAGACAGGGTTACAATGAGCAATTCTTC. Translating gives CSATPRQGYNEQFF.

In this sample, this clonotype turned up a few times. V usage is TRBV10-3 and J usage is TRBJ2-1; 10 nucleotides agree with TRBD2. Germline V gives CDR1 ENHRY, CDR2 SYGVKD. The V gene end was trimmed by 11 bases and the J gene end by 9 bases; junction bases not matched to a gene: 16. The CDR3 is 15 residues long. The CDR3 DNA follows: TGTGCCTCCTCCGGGACTAGCGCCCCGGCGGGTGAGCAGTTCTTC. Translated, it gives CASSGTSAPAGEQFF.

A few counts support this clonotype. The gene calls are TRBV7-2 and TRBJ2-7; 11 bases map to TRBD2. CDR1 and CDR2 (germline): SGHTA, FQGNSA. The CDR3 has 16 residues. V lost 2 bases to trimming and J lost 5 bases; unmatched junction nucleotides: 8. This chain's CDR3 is CASSLRVGTSGHEQYF. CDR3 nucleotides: TGTGCCAGCAGCTTAAGGGTGGGGACTAGCGGCCACGAGCAGTACTTC. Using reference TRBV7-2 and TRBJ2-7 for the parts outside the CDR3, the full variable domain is GAGVSQSPSNKVTEKGKDVELRCDPISGHTALYWYRQSLGQGLEFLIYFQGNSAPDKSGLPSDRFSAERTGGSVSTLTIQRTQQEDSAVYLCASSLRVGTSGHEQYFGPGTRLTVT.

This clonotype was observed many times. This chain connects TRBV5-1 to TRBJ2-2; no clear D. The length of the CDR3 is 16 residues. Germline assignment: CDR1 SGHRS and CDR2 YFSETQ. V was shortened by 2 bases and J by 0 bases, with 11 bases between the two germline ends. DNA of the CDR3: TGCGCCAGCAGCTTCGCCGCCGGCTCGAACACCGGGGAGCTGTTTTTT. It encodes CASSFAAGSNTGELFF.

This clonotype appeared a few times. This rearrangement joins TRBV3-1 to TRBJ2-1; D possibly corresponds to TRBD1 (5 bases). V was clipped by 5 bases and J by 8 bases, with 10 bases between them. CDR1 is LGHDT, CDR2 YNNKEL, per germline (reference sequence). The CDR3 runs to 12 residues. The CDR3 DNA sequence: TGTGCCAGCAGCGCAGGGATCTATGAGCAGTTCTTC. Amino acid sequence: CASSAGIYEQFF.

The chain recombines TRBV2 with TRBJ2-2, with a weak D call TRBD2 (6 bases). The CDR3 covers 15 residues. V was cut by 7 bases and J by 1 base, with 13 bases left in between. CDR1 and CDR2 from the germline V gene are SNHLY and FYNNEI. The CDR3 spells CASTPFGGNTGELFF. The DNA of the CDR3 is TGTGCCAGCACCCCCTTCGGGGGGAACACCGGGGAGCTGTTTTTT.

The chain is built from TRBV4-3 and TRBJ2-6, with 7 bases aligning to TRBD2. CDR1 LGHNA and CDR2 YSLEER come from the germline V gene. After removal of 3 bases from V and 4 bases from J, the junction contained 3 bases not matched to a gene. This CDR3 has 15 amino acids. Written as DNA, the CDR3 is TGCGCCAGCAGCCAGGGACTATCCGGGGCCAACGTCCTGACTTTC. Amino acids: CASSQGLSGANVLTF.

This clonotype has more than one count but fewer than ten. CDR3 nucleotides: TGTGCCAGCTCGCGCGGAGACGGGTCCTACAATGAGCAGTTCTTC. Translating it yields CASSRGDGSYNEQFF. The rearrangement uses TRBV7-2 and TRBJ2-1; the D is unclear. This CDR3 is built from 15 residues. Germline lookup yields CDR1 SGHTA and CDR2 FQGNSA. The V gene lost 8 bases and the J gene lost 1 base, with 15 bases spanning the gap. The variable domain in full, completed from reference TRBV7-2 and TRBJ2-1, reads GAGVSQSPSNKVTEKGKDVELRCDPISGHTALYWYRQSLGQGLEFLIYFQGNSAPDKSGLPSDRFSAERTGGSVSTLTIQRTQQEDSAVYLCASSRGDGSYNEQFFGPGTRLTVL.

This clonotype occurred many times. The CDR3 nucleotides read TGTGCCAGCAGCACTACTAGCGGGGGAGCCTACGAGCAGTACTTC. This translates into CASSTTSGGAYEQYF. The J gene is TRBJ2-7, the V gene TRBV12-3 or TRBV12-4, with 11 bases identical to TRBD2. This CDR3 is built from 15 residues. Germline trimming cut 6 bases from V and 2 bases from J; bases unmatched to any gene: 6.

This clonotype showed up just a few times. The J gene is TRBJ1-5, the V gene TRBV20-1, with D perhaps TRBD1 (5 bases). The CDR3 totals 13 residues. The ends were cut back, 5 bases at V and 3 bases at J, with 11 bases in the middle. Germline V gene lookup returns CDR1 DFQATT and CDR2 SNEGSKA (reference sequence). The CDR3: CSAPLGTNQPQHF. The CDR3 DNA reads TGCAGTGCTCCCTTGGGGACCAATCAGCCCCAGCATTTT.

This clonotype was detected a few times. CDR3 sequence: CASSPGTVAGNTIYF. For the CDR3, the DNA is TGTGCCAGCTCACCAGGGACAGTTGCGGGAAACACCATATATTTT. The V gene is TRBV18, the J gene TRBJ1-3; 7 bases agree with TRBD1. With 2 bases clipped from V and 4 bases from J, the junction kept 5 bases outside the gene matches. The germline gives CDR1 KGHSH, CDR2 LQKENI. CDR3 size: 15 residues.